The 27 T cell receptor beta chains listed next were all sequenced from one sample in a study of beta chain features in type 1 diabetes. Study-wide results and caveats: Significant though moderate, a shortening of TCRB CDR3s appeared in all four CD4+ subsets of Type 1 diabetes patients.

These receptors lack a known antigen. cDNA synthesis used the whole RNA isolate, giving expressed TCRB sequences. Method: immunoSEQ multiplex PCR; TCRdb's copy keeps in-frame clones and lacks some. The data show over 200,000 clones, approximately 10% seen once. The sequencing sample was made of naive CD4+ T cells from blood. The receptors shown here come from a young man with type 1 diabetes.

This clone has more than one count but fewer than ten. The same CDR3 arises from other DNA sequences in this sample as well. The chain has TRBV28 and TRBJ2-7; tentative D call: TRBD1 (5 bases). Germline CDR1 is MDHEN and CDR2 is SYDVKM. V gave up 3 bases and J gave up 6 bases, with 6 bases separating them. The CDR3 extends over 11 amino acids. In DNA, the CDR3 is TGTGCCAGCAGTTTTAGGGGCGAGCAGTACTTC. Its translation is CASSFRGEQYF.

This rearrangement joins TRBV7-2 to TRBJ1-2, with a weak D call TRBD1 (5 bases). This CDR3 region has 13 residues. V shed 5 bases and J shed 4 bases, with 11 bases lying between them. Germline V lookup: CDR1 SGHTA, CDR2 FQGNSA. CDR3 nucleotide sequence: TGTGCCAGCAGCCCAGGGTTTCGCTATGGCTACACCTTC. Its translation: CASSPGFRYGYTF.

There are a few counts of this clone. The V and J genes are TRBV21-1 and TRBJ2-5; the table calls TRBD1, which could not be checked here. TRBV21-1 is designated a pseudogene. The CDR3 covers 15 residues. The CDR3: CASSKETVMGKTQYF. DNA of the CDR3: TGTGCCAGCAGCAAAGAAACAGTGATGGGCAAGACCCAGTACTTC.

The chain employs TRBV6-1 and TRBJ2-5, with unresolved D. The CDR3 sequence is 12 residues long. Germline V gene data show CDR1 as MNHNS and CDR2 as SASEGT. With 8 bases removed from V and 1 base from J, the gap between germline ends came to 8 bases. CDR3 region: CASWLRQETQYF. The CDR3 coding sequence is TGTGCCAGCTGGCTTCGCCAAGAGACCCAGTACTTC.

In its sample, this clone was seen a few times. This chain joins TRBV5-1 and TRBJ2-2, with a tentative D call TRBD1 (6 bases). Trimming cost V 1 base and J 4 bases, with 14 bases left between them. The CDR3 is made up of 16 amino acids. Germline loops: CDR1 SGHRS, CDR2 YFSETQ. Written as DNA, the CDR3 is TGCGCCAGCAGCTTGTCGCAGGGGAGATCCACCGGGGAGCTGTTTTTT. Protein sequence: CASSLSQGRSTGELFF.

This clone has only a few counts. The rearrangement joins TRBV9 to TRBJ1-4; D not certain. The V gene's germline CDR1 is SGDLS and CDR2 YYNGEE. The CDR3 is 16 amino acids. Trimming removed 3 bases from V and 0 bases from J, with 12 bases in between. The CDR3 bases are TGTGCCAGCAGCGGCGGGAGAACCGCAACTAATGAAAAACTGTTTTTT. The encoded protein is CASSGGRTATNEKLFF.

A few counts support this clone. J is TRBJ2-1 and V is TRBV4-1, with 10 nucleotides matching TRBD1. The CDR3 has 15 amino acids. V lost 5 bases, J lost 12 bases, and 13 bases stayed unmatched. Germline V gene sequence: CDR1 MGHRA, CDR2 YSYEKL. The CDR3 protein is CASSSGTGAPGGQFF. The DNA for the CDR3 is TGCGCCAGCAGCTCCGGGACAGGGGCCCCGGGGGGGCAGTTCTTC.

This clone was observed a few times. The chain joins TRBV2 to TRBJ2-6; D might be TRBD1 (6 bases). CDR3 length: 14 amino acids. Trimming pared 7 bases from V and 8 bases from J, leaving 15 bases between. CDR1 is SNHLY and CDR2 is FYNNEI in the germline V gene. CDR3 DNA: TGTGCCAGCAAGCCCACAGGGCAGCCCAACGTCCTGACTTTC. The encoded protein is CASKPTGQPNVLTF.

CDR3 DNA: TGCGCCAGCAGCCAAGGGACAGGGAGGAATTCACCCCTCCACTTT. Residues: CASSQGTGRNSPLHF. This chain joins TRBV4-3 and TRBJ1-6, with 8 bases that match TRBD1. After removal of 1 base from V and 7 bases from J, the junction contained 3 bases not matched to a gene. There are 15 residues in the CDR3. Germline CDR1 reads LGHNA; CDR2 reads YSLEER.

There are a few counts of this clone. V and J are TRBV7-9 and TRBJ2-3; a weak D match, TRBD2 (6 bases). The CDR3 is 15 amino acids. V was cut by 0 bases and J by 6 bases, with 13 bases left in between. Looked up from germline, CDR1 is SEHNR and CDR2 is FQNEAQ (reference sequence). Here the CDR3 DNA reads TGTGCCAGCAGCTTAGCCACGGCTAGCGTGGATACGCAGTATTTT. This gives the protein CASSLATASVDTQYF.

This clone was picked up a small number of times. V usage is TRBV4-1 and J usage is TRBJ1-5, with 10 bases lining up with TRBD1. CDR3 length equals 16 residues. With V trimmed by 1 base and J by 6 bases, 6 bases remained unmatched. Germline CDR1 is MGHRA and CDR2 is YSYEKL. The CDR3 DNA follows: TGCGCCAGCAGCCAAGTTCTTGGGACAGGGGCTCAGCCCCAGCATTTT. Encoded protein: CASSQVLGTGAQPQHF.

This clone occurred a few times. V usage is TRBV9 and J usage is TRBJ2-5; D is possibly TRBD2 (6 bases). The CDR3 is made up of 14 amino acids. Germline CDR1 reads SGDLS; CDR2 reads YYNGEE. The V gene lost 4 bases and the J gene lost 5 bases, with 15 bases spanning the gap. CDR3 sequence (DNA): TGTGCCAGCAGCCCCCGGTGGGGAGGCGAGACCCAGTACTTC. Its protein is CASSPRWGGETQYF.

This clone was counted a few times. This sample includes further DNA sequences coding for the same CDR3. This chain joins TRBV9 and TRBJ1-6; 7 nucleotides align to TRBD1. V lost 2 bases, J lost 6 bases, and 2 bases stayed unmatched. The V gene's germline CDR1 is SGDLS and CDR2 YYNGEE. The CDR3 loop spans 14 amino acids. CDR3: CASSVGTVNSPLHF. The CDR3 DNA sequence: TGTGCCAGCAGCGTCGGGACAGTTAATTCACCCCTCCACTTT.

This clone was seen a handful of times. The chain combines TRBV5-6 with TRBJ1-4, with TRBD1 matching over 9 bases. The CDR3 runs 18 residues. The V gene end was trimmed by 6 bases and the J gene end by 0 bases; junction bases not matched to a gene: 12. The germline gives CDR1 SGHDT, CDR2 YYEEEE. DNA of the CDR3: TGTGCCAGCACCGTTAAACAGGGGGCCTTTGCAACTAATGAAAAACTGTTTTTT. It codes for CASTVKQGAFATNEKLFF.

The chain carries TRBV7-8 and TRBJ2-2, with D perhaps TRBD1 (6 bases). The V gene lost 5 bases and the J gene lost 7 bases, with 23 bases spanning the gap. Per germline, CDR1 SGHVS and CDR2 FQNEAQ. The CDR3 loop spans 17 amino acids. In DNA, the CDR3 is TGTGCCAGCAGCCGGGGCCGCCGGACAGTTGGGAACGGGGAGCTGTTTTTT. Translating gives CASSRGRRTVGNGELFF.

The sample holds a few counts of this clone. The chain combines TRBV10-3 with TRBJ2-5; maybe TRBD2 (5 bases). The CDR3 length is 12 residues. The V gene lost 8 bases and the J gene lost 5 bases, with 12 bases spanning the gap. CDR1 and CDR2 from the germline V gene are ENHRY and SYGVKD. CDR3 protein: CAIGPERETQYF. CDR3 coding DNA: TGTGCCATCGGGCCGGAGCGGGAGACCCAGTACTTC.

The V gene is TRBV9, the J gene TRBJ2-1; 8 positions match TRBD2. Trimming removed 0 bases from V and 5 bases from J; junction bases left unmatched: 16. Germline CDR1 SGDLS, CDR2 YYNGEE. CDR3 length: 19 residues. The CDR3 DNA is TGTGCCAGCAGCGTAGGCCTGGGGCGTTCAAGCGGGGGCCACAATGAGCAGTTCTTC. This codes for CASSVGLGRSSGGHNEQFF.

This sequence joins TRBV4-1 and TRBJ2-7, with TRBD1 identical over 12 bases. Germline assignment: CDR1 MGHRA and CDR2 YSYEKL. V shed 0 bases and J 3 bases; nucleotides not matched to a gene: 9. The CDR3 loop spans 18 amino acids. CDR3 region: CASSQDSPGTGGVYEQYF. In DNA form, the CDR3 reads TGCGCCAGCAGCCAAGATTCACCCGGGACAGGGGGCGTCTACGAGCAGTACTTC.

The chain couples TRBV4-3 to TRBJ1-6; D ambiguous. Germline V gene lookup returns CDR1 LGHNA and CDR2 YSLEER. The CDR3 is 13 residues long. Between the trimmed V and J ends, which lost 1 base and 8 bases, there was a span of 6 bases. CDR3 loop: CASSQVVDSPLHF. In DNA form, the CDR3 reads TGCGCCAGCAGCCAAGTAGTGGATTCACCCCTCCACTTT.

This clone was seen more than once but under ten times. V usage is TRBV28 and J usage is TRBJ1-1; D possibly corresponds to TRBD1 (6 bases). Trimming took 8 bases from V and 7 from J, leaving 20 bases between them. The CDR3 runs to 14 residues. The germline V gene has CDR1 MDHEN and CDR2 SYDVKM. The CDR3 bases are TGTGCCAGCGGGTCCGGGGGGGCGAAAGGTGAAGCTTTCTTT. Its protein product is CASGSGGAKGEAFF.

The chain has TRBV2 and TRBJ2-5; 13 bases match TRBD2. The CDR3 runs to 19 residues. The V and J ends lost 3 bases and 5 bases, in that order; junction bases with no gene match: 15. Germline lookup yields CDR1 SNHLY and CDR2 FYNNEI. The DNA for the CDR3 is TGTGCCAGCAGTGATCCACTAGCGGGGGGGCCCTACCCCCCTGAGACCCAGTACTTC. Protein: CASSDPLAGGPYPPETQYF.

There are a few counts of this clone. The chain employs TRBV19 and TRBJ2-7; 10 nucleotides line up with TRBD1. CDR1 is LNHDA and CDR2 is SQIVND in the germline V gene (reference sequence). V was clipped by 10 bases and J by 2 bases; unmatched bases: 8. The CDR3 sequence is 14 residues long. DNA of the CDR3: TGTGCCACGAGACAGGGGGCGCATACCTACGAGCAGTACTTC. Its translation is CATRQGAHTYEQYF.

This clone has more than one count but fewer than ten. The chain recombines TRBV28 with TRBJ1-3, with a possible D match to TRBD1 (6 bases). This CDR3 spans 15 amino acids. V was cut by 5 bases and J by 2 bases, with 13 bases left in between. CDR1 is MDHEN and CDR2 is SYDVKM in the germline V gene. CDR3 sequence: CASSPPGTPGNTIYF. The CDR3, as DNA: TGTGCCAGCAGTCCGCCCGGGACACCTGGAAACACCATATATTTT.

The chain carries TRBV6-1 and TRBJ2-1; D is ambiguous. Trimming removed 4 bases at V and 13 bases at J, with 11 bases between. This CDR3 is built from 11 residues. In germline, CDR1 is MNHNS, CDR2 SASEGT. CDR3 nucleotide sequence: TGTGCCAGCAGTGCCCAGGCGACCCAGTTCTTC. This sequence encodes CASSAQATQFF.

Only a few counts were recorded for this clone. The genes are TRBV5-1 and TRBJ1-6; 12 positions match TRBD1. Per germline, CDR1 SGHRS and CDR2 YFSETQ. The CDR3 length is 15 residues. J was trimmed by 10 bases and V by 4 bases; bases with no gene match: 6. The CDR3 DNA follows: TGCGCCAGCAGCACGGCCGGGACAGGGGGCTCACCCCTCCACTTT. Its protein product is CASSTAGTGGSPLHF.

This chain connects TRBV30 to TRBJ2-3; TRBD2 might be the D (5 bases). Germline assignment: CDR1 GTSNPN and CDR2 SVGIG (reference sequence). The ends were cut back, 5 bases at V and 4 bases at J, with 10 bases in the middle. The CDR3 loop spans 12 amino acids. As DNA, the CDR3 is TGTGCCTGGGCTGCCGGGGCAGATACGCAGTATTTT. Its protein product is CAWAAGADTQYF. Based on the CDR3 plus reference TRBV30 and TRBJ2-3, the full variable domain is SQTIHQWPATLVQPVGSPLSLECTVEGTSNPNLYWYRQAAGRGLQLLFYSVGIGQISSEVPQNLSASRPQDRQFILSSKKLLLSDSGFYLCAWAAGADTQYFGPGTRLTVL.

The rearrangement links TRBV19 to TRBJ2-3; D is unresolved. The CDR3 runs to 13 residues. Germline V CDR1 and CDR2: LNHDA, SQIVND (reference sequence). V lost 5 bases, J lost 6 bases, and 12 bases lay in between. The CDR3 DNA reads TGTGCCAGTAGTCCCCCGGTGAGCGATACGCAGTATTTT. Its translation is CASSPPVSDTQYF.